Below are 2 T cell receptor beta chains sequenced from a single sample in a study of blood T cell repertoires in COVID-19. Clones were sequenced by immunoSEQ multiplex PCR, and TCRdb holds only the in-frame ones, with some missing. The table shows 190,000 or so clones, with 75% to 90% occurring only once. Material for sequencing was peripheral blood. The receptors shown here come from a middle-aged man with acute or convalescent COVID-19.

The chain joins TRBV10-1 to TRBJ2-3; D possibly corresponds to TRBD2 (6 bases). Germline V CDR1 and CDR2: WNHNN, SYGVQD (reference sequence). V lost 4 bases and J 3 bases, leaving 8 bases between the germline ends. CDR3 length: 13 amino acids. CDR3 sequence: CASSVGGTDTQYF. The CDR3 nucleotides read TGCGCCAGCAGTGTCGGGGGAACAGATACGCAGTATTTT.

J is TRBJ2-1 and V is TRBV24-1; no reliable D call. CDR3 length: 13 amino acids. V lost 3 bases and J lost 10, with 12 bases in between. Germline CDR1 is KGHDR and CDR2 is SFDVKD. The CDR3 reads CATSDLSNPEQFF. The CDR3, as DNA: TGTGCCACCAGTGATCTGAGCAATCCAGAGCAGTTCTTC.